These 15 T cell receptor beta chains originate from one sample sequenced in a study of T cells in localized non-small cell lung cancer (dated by TCRdb to 2020 to 2021). The library was generated by the immunoSEQ multiplex PCR assay. TCRdb holds this immuneACCESS table with in-frame rearrangements only. Some clones are missing; in checked studies, unresolved V genes explain under half, and the rest has no known cause. This sample comprises tens of thousands of clones, more than 65% of them detected only once. The ten largest account for approximately 5.3% of the sample. Specimen: peripheral blood mononuclear cells, collected before any cancer treatment. The receptors originated from a man between 40 and 70 years old with stage III lung adenocarcinoma.

This clone was recorded only once. The chain uses TRBV6-5 and TRBJ2-1; 9 positions match TRBD2. The CDR3 sequence is 15 residues long. CDR1 MNHEY and CDR2 SVGAGI come from the germline V gene. Unmatched junction bases numbered 5, after V lost 4 bases and J lost 4 bases. The DNA for the CDR3 is TGTGCCAGCAGTTCTCTAGCGGGGCGATACAATGAGCAGTTCTTC. Its translation: CASSSLAGRYNEQFF.

In its sample, this clone was seen once. The chain recombines TRBV5-4 with TRBJ2-5, with TRBD2 identical over 9 bases. CDR3 size: 15 residues. Germline V lookup: CDR1 SGHNT, CDR2 YYREEE (reference sequence). V shed 4 bases, J shed 4 bases, and the junction held 8 bases outside the gene matches. The CDR3 DNA is TGTGCCAGCAGCCTCTCAAAAGCGGGGGGAGAGACCCAGTACTTC. It codes for CASSLSKAGGETQYF.

The chain has TRBV5-1 and TRBJ2-3, with 8 positions matching TRBD1. The CDR3 runs 14 residues. The V gene's germline CDR1 is SGHRS and CDR2 YFSETQ. Trimming cost V 0 bases and J 5 bases; bases outside gene matches: 2. In DNA, the CDR3 is TGCGCCAGCAGCTTGGGCGACAGGGGAGATACGCAGTATTTT. This gives the protein CASSLGDRGDTQYF.

The CDR3 spells CASSLRATGANTGELFF. DNA for the CDR3: TGTGCCAGCAGTTTGAGAGCGACAGGGGCGAACACCGGGGAGCTGTTTTTT. The rearrangement uses TRBV27 and TRBJ2-2, with TRBD1 identical over 8 bases. Trimming at V came to 3 bases and at J to 0 bases, leaving 6 bases not matched to a gene. CDR1 is MNHEY and CDR2 is SMNVEV in the germline V gene (reference sequence). The CDR3 covers 17 residues.

The chain links TRBV29-1 to TRBJ2-7; possible D gene TRBD1, 6 bases. The germline V gene has CDR1 SQVTM and CDR2 ANQGSEA. This CDR3 is built from 12 residues. The V end lost 6 bases, the J end lost 11 bases, and 20 bases lay between the germline ends. The CDR3 sequence: CSVSKQGSVEYF. CDR3 in DNA: TGCAGCGTCTCAAAGCAGGGGTCCGTGGAGTACTTC.

The genes are TRBV19 and TRBJ2-1; 14 positions agree with TRBD2. V trimming: 5 bases; J trimming: 1 base; junction bases outside the gene matches: 10. CDR1 is LNHDA and CDR2 is SQIVND in the germline V gene (reference sequence). The CDR3 extends over 19 amino acids. In DNA form, the CDR3 reads TGTGCCAGTAGTGGTAGGGGACTAGCGGGAGCGAGATCCTACAATGAGCAGTTCTTC. Protein sequence: CASSGRGLAGARSYNEQFF. The entire variable domain, with the rest obtained from reference TRBV19 and TRBJ2-1, is as follows: DGGITQSPKYLFRKEGQNVTLSCEQNLNHDAMYWYRQDPGQGLRLIYYSQIVNDFQKGDIAEGYSVSREKKESFPLTVTSAQKNPTAFYLCASSGRGLAGARSYNEQFFGPGTRLTVL.

V and J are TRBV19 and TRBJ1-6, with D possibly matching TRBD1 (5 bases). Germline values: CDR1 LNHDA, CDR2 SQIVND (reference sequence). The CDR3 is 18 amino acids. With 4 bases removed from V and 0 bases from J, the gap between germline ends came to 16 bases. The DNA of the CDR3 is TGTGCCAGTAGTAAGGGACGCAGCATGAGCTCCTATAATTCACCCCTCCACTTT. It specifies CASSKGRSMSSYNSPLHF.

The chain is built from TRBV28 and TRBJ1-1, with D perhaps matching TRBD1 (6 bases). Trimming stripped 4 bases from V and 6 bases from J, with 12 bases between. The germline CDR1 and CDR2 sequences are MDHEN and SYDVKM. The CDR3 is 13 residues long. CDR3 sequence reads: CASSSAQGAEAFF. DNA of the CDR3: TGTGCCAGCAGTTCGGCACAGGGCGCTGAAGCTTTCTTT.

The chain joins TRBV7-8 to TRBJ1-5; D remains ambiguous. Deletions cut 0 bases from V and 4 bases from J, with 1 base between. Per the germline V gene, CDR1 is SGHVS and CDR2 is FQNEAQ. The CDR3 has 12 residues. The CDR3 nucleotides are TGTGCCAGCAGCTTAGCTAATCAGCCCCAGCATTTT. This translates into CASSLANQPQHF.

This clone was counted a few times. The chain combines TRBV10-3 with TRBJ2-5; TRBD2 aligns across 12 bases. The germline V gene has CDR1 ENHRY and CDR2 SYGVKD. After removal of 6 bases from V and 4 bases from J, the junction contained 3 bases not matched to a gene. This CDR3 comprises 14 residues. The CDR3 loop is CAIRPGLAGETQYF. CDR3 nucleotides: TGTGCCATCAGGCCGGGACTAGCGGGAGAGACCCAGTACTTC.

This sequence joins TRBV30 and TRBJ1-5; D remains unclear. Looked up from germline, CDR1 is GTSNPN and CDR2 is SVGIG (reference sequence). Deletions cut 1 base from V and 4 bases from J, with 8 bases between. There are 13 residues in the CDR3. DNA of the CDR3: TGTGCCTGGAGTGACGGTTGGAATCAGCCCCAGCATTTT. Residues: CAWSDGWNQPQHF.

V is TRBV10-2 and J is TRBJ2-7; D might be TRBD1 (5 bases). The V end lost 6 bases, the J end lost 5 bases, and 17 bases lay between the germline ends. Germline V gene lookup returns CDR1 WSHSY and CDR2 SAAADI. The CDR3 is 14 residues long. CDR3: CASRDTFDRDEQYF. The CDR3 region has the DNA TGCGCCAGCAGGGACACGTTTGATAGGGACGAGCAGTACTTC.

CDR3 sequence (DNA): TGTGCCAGCAGCGAACAGGGGGGAGGCGATGGCTACACCTTC. This sequence encodes CASSEQGGGDGYTF. The rearrangement uses TRBV6-5 and TRBJ1-2; 8 bases align to TRBD1. V lost 6 bases to trimming and J lost 6 bases; unmatched junction nucleotides: 9. The CDR3 is made up of 14 amino acids. Germline V gives CDR1 MNHEY, CDR2 SVGAGI.

The rearrangement joins TRBV5-1 to TRBJ2-1; D perhaps matches TRBD2 (6 bases). V was clipped by 2 bases and J by 5 bases, with 14 bases between them. The CDR3 is 15 residues long. CDR1 SGHRS and CDR2 YFSETQ come from the germline V gene. In nucleotides, the CDR3 is TGCGCCAGCAGCTTTCTAGCGCTGAATGACAATGAGCAGTTCTTC. This gives the protein CASSFLALNDNEQFF.

This clone has only a few counts. This sequence joins TRBV5-1 and TRBJ2-1, with a tentative D call TRBD2 (6 bases). The CDR3 covers 15 residues. Trimming left V 4 bases short and J 10 bases short, with 21 bases between. The germline V gene encodes CDR1 SGHRS and CDR2 YFSETQ. CDR3 sequence reads: CASSVSPISGVEQFF. CDR3 in DNA: TGCGCCAGCAGCGTGAGTCCCATTTCGGGAGTAGAGCAGTTCTTC.